This T cell receptor (beta chain) was sequenced for a study of CD8 T cells in ankylosing spondylitis. Study-wide points: A TCR beta motif made of eight highly homologous variants seemed typical of ankylosing spondylitis blood.

Germline-derived CDR1 and CDR2 are DFQATT and SNEGSKA (reference sequence). This CDR3 contains 13 residues. Trimming stripped 7 bases from V and 3 bases from J, with 16 bases between. Via MiXCR, TCRdb re-called the 5' RACE reads, giving one row per CDR3 protein. The repertoire holds 800,000 to 900,000 distinct CDR3 sequences, with roughly 10% as singletons. On this clonotype itself: Its cognate antigen is unknown.

The sample was blood, either unsorted or a sorted T cell fraction (not recorded which). The TCR originated in a male donor with ankylosing spondylitis. The gene calls are TRBV20-1 and TRBJ2-7; TRBD1 is a possible D gene (6 bases). The CDR3 here is CSGAQTGLYEQYF. CDR3 DNA sequence: TGCAGTGGTGCCCAGACAGGTCTCTACGAGCAGTACTTC.